This TCR beta chain was found in a study of shared clonotypes between healthy human individuals. Regarding the study as a whole: As a rule, naive subsets had a larger estimated richness than memory subsets. Sampling included only blood; tissue repertoires likely differ.

The sorted-subset replicate PCRs were given 200 ng DNA, which is tens of thousands of T cell genomes. In the original workflow: Junction-only sequences produced by ImmunoSEQ had no quality scores, so filtering differed. Method: immunoSEQ multiplex PCR; TCRdb's copy keeps in-frame clones and lacks some. D and trimming come from the DNA, and the V and J calls and clone size come from that table. Of a few million clones in the sample, 85% to 95% were seen once. A word on this clone: What it binds is not known.

The CDR3 is 14 residues long. The V gene end was trimmed by 6 bases and the J gene end by 7 bases; junction bases not matched to a gene: 4. Per the germline V gene, CDR1 is SGHAT and CDR2 is FQNNGV. Source material: naive CD4+ T cells sorted from blood. Indicated subset: CD45RA+ positively selected. The clonotype comes from a man aged 18-30 years in good health. This chain links TRBV11-2 with TRBJ2-2; 11 bases line up with TRBD2. Here the CDR3 DNA reads TGTGCCAGCAGGCCTCTAGCGGGAGGCGGGGAGCTGTTTTTT. This gives the protein CASRPLAGGGELFF. Using reference TRBV11-2 and TRBJ2-2 for the parts outside the CDR3, the full variable domain is EAGVAQSPRYKIIEKRQSVAFWCNPISGHATLYWYQQILGQGPKLLIQFQNNGVVDDSQLPKDRFSAERLKGVDSTLKIQPAKLEDSAVYLCASRPLAGGGELFFGEGSRLTVL.